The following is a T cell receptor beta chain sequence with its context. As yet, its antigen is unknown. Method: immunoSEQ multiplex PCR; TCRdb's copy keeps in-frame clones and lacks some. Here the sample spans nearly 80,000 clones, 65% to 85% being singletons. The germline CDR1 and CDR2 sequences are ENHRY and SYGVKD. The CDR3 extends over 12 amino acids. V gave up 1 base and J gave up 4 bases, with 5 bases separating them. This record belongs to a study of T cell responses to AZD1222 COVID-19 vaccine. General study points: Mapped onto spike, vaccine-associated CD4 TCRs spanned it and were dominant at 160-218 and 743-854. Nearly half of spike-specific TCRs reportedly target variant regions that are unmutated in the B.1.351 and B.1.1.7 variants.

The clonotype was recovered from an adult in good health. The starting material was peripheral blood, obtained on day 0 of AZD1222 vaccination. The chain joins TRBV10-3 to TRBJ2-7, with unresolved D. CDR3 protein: CAISEFDYEQYF. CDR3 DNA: TGTGCCATCAGTGAGTTCGATTACGAGCAGTACTTC.